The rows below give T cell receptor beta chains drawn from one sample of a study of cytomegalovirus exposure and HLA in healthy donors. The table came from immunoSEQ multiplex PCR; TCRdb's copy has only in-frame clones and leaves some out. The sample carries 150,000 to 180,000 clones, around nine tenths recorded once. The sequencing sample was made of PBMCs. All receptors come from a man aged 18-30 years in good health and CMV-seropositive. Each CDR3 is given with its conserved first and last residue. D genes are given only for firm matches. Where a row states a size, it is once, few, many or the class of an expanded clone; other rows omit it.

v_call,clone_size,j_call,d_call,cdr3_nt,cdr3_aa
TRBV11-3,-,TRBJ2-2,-,TGTGCCAGCAGCCCCAGCAGGGTCGGGGAGCTGTTTTTT,CASSPSRVGELFF
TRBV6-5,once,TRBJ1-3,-,TGTGCCAGCAGGTTAGGCGGGGCCAGAAACACCATATATTTT,CASRLGGARNTIYF
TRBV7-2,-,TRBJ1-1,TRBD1,TGTGCCAGCAGCTTATTTGGAGGGGGCGTCGCCCTTATGAACACTGAAGCTTTCTTT,CASSLFGGGVALMNTEAFF
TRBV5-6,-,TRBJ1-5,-,TGTGCCAGCAGCGTCCGGGACACCTCTAGCAATCAGCCCCAGCATTTT,CASSVRDTSSNQPQHF
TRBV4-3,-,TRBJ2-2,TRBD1,TGCGCCAGCAGCCTGCGGACAGGCACCGGGGAGCTGTTTTTT,CASSLRTGTGELFF
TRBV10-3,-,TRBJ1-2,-,TGTGCCATCAGCTCCTGGGGACGGGGAGGCTATGGCTACACCTTC,CAISSWGRGGYGYTF
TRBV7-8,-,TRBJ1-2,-,TGTGCCAGCAGCCCCCAAGCAGGAAAGGGGAATGGCTACACCTTC,CASSPQAGKGNGYTF
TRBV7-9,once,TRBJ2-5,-,TGTGCCAGCAGCTTAGGAGGTGGGACCCAGTACTTC,CASSLGGGTQYF
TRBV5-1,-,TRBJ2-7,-,TGCGCCAGCAGCCTTGTACTTGGGGCGAGGTACGAGCAGTACTTC,CASSLVLGARYEQYF
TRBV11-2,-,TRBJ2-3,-,TGTGCCAGCAGCTTAGATCGGGGTACCGATACGCAGTATTTT,CASSLDRGTDTQYF
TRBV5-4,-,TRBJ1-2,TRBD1,TGTGCCAGCAGCCTGGACAGGGGGGATGGCTACACCTTC,CASSLDRGDGYTF
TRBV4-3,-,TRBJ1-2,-,TGCGCCAGCAGCCAAGGCGACAGACTCTCCTATGGCTACACCTTC,CASSQGDRLSYGYTF
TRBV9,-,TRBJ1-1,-,TGTGCCAGCAGTGCTTCCGGCGACAGGGAAGCTTTCTTT,CASSASGDREAFF
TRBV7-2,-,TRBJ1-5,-,TGTGCCAGCAGCTTAGAGGGACTAGGCAATCAGCCCCAGCATTTT,CASSLEGLGNQPQHF
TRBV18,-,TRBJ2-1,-,TGTGCCAGCTCACCACCGTTACTGGATGAGCAGTTCTTC,CASSPPLLDEQFF
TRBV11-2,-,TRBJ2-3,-,TGTGCCAGCAGCCCCGCTAATACGCAGTATTTT,CASSPANTQYF
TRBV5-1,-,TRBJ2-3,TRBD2,TGCGCCAGCAGCGCGGGAGGACTCACAGATACGCAGTATTTT,CASSAGGLTDTQYF
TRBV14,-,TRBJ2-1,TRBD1,TGTGCCAGCAGCCAAGATCTTGTGGACAGGAGCTACAATGAGCAGTTCTTC,CASSQDLVDRSYNEQFF
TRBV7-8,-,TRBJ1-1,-,TGTGCCAGCAGCTTCGACAGTAACACTGAAGCTTTCTTT,CASSFDSNTEAFF
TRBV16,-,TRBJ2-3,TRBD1,TGTGCCAGCAGCCCCTACCGGGACAGGGTGACAGATACGCAGTATTTT,CASSPYRDRVTDTQYF
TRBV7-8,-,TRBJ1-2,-,TGTGCCAGCAGCTTAGTCAGTCACCCCTATGGCTACACCTTC,CASSLVSHPYGYTF
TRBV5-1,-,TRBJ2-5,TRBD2,TGCGCCAGCAGCTTGTCCCCTGGGGGGAGCGGGGGAGAGACCCAGTACTTC,CASSLSPGGSGGETQYF
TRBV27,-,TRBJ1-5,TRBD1,TGTGCCAGCAGTCCCCCCCCCGACAGGGGAGTTCAGCCCCAGCATTTT,CASSPPPDRGVQPQHF
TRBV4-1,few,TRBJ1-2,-,TGCGCCAGCAGCCCCCATGGGAGGGAACGCTACACCTTC,CASSPHGRERYTF
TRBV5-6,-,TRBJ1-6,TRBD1,TGTGCCAGCAGCTTTCGCGACAGGGGGAATTCACCCCTCCACTTT,CASSFRDRGNSPLHF
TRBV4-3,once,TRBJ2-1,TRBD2,TGCGCCAGCAGCCCCCGCATAGCGGGGGGGAGCTCCTACAATGAGCAGTTCTTC,CASSPRIAGGSSYNEQFF
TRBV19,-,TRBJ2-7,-,TGTGCCAGTAGTATAGGGGAGACAGGATTCTACGAGCAGTACTTC,CASSIGETGFYEQYF
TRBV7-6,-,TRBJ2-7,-,TGTGCCAGCAGCCAATCGACAAGTTACGAGCAGTACTTC,CASSQSTSYEQYF